These T cell receptor beta chains were read from a single sample in a study of cytomegalovirus exposure and HLA in healthy donors. The repertoire was sequenced with immunoSEQ multiplex PCR; TCRdb's copy has only in-frame clones and lacks some. This sample has some 98,000 clones, with about 81% found just once. The sample taken for sequencing was PBMCs. The receptors come from a man aged 40-50 years in good health and CMV-seronegative. The conserved cysteine and the conserved F or W are not part of the CDR3 here.

v_call	j_call	cdr3_aa
TRBV25-1	TRBJ2-1	ASSEAGGTYNEQF
TRBV2	TRBJ2-7	ASSEADRGANEQY
TRBV10-1	TRBJ2-1	ASSLGLAGGTV
TRBV7-6	TRBJ2-2	ASSLGRASNGGELF
TRBV28	TRBJ1-5	ASSSSTGSGQPQH
TRBV15	TRBJ2-7	ATSSTLLDRDRSSYEQY
TRBV5-8	TRBJ1-5	ASSLGTGFQPQH
TRBV27	TRBJ1-5	ASSFSMTENQPQH
TRBV7-9	TRBJ1-5	ASSFATGIQPQH
TRBV29-1	TRBJ2-1	SVKVSGPMSSYNEQF
TRBV28	TRBJ2-7	ASSASGQGAP
TRBV10-3	TRBJ2-7	VPGGQGAYEQY
TRBV18	TRBJ1-4	ASSFLGQGKEKLF
TRBV28	TRBJ2-7	ASSPRAADYEQY
TRBV27	TRBJ1-1	ASSWGVNTEAF
TRBV7-9	TRBJ2-7	ASSQGMNEQY
TRBV13	TRBJ1-1	ASSPRRTASNTEAF
TRBV27	TRBJ1-1	ASSPRQNTEAF
TRBV13	TRBJ1-5	ASSLGPIGGRFNQPQH
TRBV6-1	TRBJ1-6	AGGAGSSYNSPLH
TRBV2	TRBJ1-2	ASSLGLYGYT
TRBV7-3	TRBJ1-6	ASSLSGGNNSPLH
TRBV6-5	TRBJ2-2	ASRPYRNTGELF
TRBV5-6	TRBJ2-2	ASSLDWPRAGELF
TRBV5-8	TRBJ1-1	ASSAPGQVNTEAF
TRBV19	TRBJ1-4	ASSIQGAGEKLF
TRBV29-1	TRBJ2-3	SAPVVRGVDTQY
TRBV18	TRBJ1-1	ASSPRKGGRVNEGSTEAF
TRBV7-8	TRBJ2-7	ASSLGPGLAGPYEQY